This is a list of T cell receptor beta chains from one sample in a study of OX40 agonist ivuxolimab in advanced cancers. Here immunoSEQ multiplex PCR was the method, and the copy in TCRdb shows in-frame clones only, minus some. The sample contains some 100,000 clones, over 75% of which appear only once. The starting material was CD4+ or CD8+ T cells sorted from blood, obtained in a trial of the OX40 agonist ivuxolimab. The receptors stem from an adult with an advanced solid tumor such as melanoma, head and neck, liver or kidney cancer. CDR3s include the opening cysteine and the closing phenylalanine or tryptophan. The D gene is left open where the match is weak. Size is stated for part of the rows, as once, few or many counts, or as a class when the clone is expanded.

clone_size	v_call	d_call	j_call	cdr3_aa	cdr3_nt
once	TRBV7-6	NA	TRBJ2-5	CASSSAETQYF	TGTGCCAGCAGCTCAGCGGAGACCCAGTACTTC
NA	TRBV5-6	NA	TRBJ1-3	CASSLYNGNTIYF	TGTGCCAGCAGCTTATACAACGGAAACACCATATATTTT
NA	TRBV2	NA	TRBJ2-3	CASSDSLEGPDTQYF	TGTGCCAGCAGTGATTCTCTAGAAGGCCCAGATACGCAGTATTTT
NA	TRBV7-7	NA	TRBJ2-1	CASSLGVAYEQFF	TGTGCTAGCAGCTTAGGAGTAGCGTATGAGCAGTTCTTC
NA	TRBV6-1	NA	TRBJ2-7	CASSEGVYEQYF	TGTGCCAGCAGTGAGGGGGTCTACGAGCAGTACTTC
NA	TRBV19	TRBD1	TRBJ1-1	CASGRDRNTEAFF	TGTGCCAGTGGCCGGGACAGGAACACTGAAGCTTTCTTT
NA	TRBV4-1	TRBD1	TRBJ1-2	CASRPTGGNGYTF	TGCGCCAGCAGGCCCACAGGGGGCAATGGCTACACCTTC
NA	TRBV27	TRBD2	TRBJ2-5	CASSLTRGEAGRETQYF	TGTGCCAGCAGTCTAACTCGCGGAGAAGCGGGGAGAGAGACCCAGTACTTC
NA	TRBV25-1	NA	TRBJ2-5	CASSKTSGTQYF	TGTGCCAGCAGTAAAACTAGTGGGACCCAGTACTTC
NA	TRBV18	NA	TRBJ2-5	CASSPTQETQYF	TGTGCCAGCTCACCAACCCAAGAGACCCAGTACTTC
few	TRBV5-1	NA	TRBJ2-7	CASSWDRSYEQYF	TGCGCCAGCAGCTGGGACCGCTCCTACGAGCAGTACTTC
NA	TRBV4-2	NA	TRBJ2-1	CASSQDYTYNEQFF	TGTGCCAGCAGCCAAGATTATACCTACAATGAGCAGTTCTTC
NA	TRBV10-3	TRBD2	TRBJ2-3	CAITPGLAGDRDTQYF	TGTGCCATCACCCCGGGACTAGCGGGAGATAGGGATACGCAGTATTTT
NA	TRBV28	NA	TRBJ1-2	CASSPWGDGYTF	TGTGCCAGCAGCCCGTGGGGTGATGGCTACACCTTC
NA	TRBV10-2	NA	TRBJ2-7	CASRLTESSYEQYF	TGCGCCAGCAGACTGACGGAGAGCTCCTACGAGCAGTACTTC
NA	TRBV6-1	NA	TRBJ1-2	CASTGRPNYGYTF	TGTGCCAGCACTGGCAGGCCTAACTATGGCTACACCTTC
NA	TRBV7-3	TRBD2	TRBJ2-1	CASSLLAGGYEQFF	TGTGCCAGCAGCTTGCTAGCGGGGGGGTATGAGCAGTTCTTC
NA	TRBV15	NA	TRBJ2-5	CATSRRDGLQETQYF	TGTGCCACCAGCAGACGGGACGGATTACAAGAGACCCAGTACTTC
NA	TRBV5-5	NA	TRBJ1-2	CASSSEVGRVYGYTF	TGTGCCAGCAGCTCAGAGGTCGGCAGGGTCTATGGCTACACCTTC
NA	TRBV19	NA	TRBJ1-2	CASSIGQEDGYTF	TGTGCCAGTAGTATAGGGCAGGAAGATGGCTACACCTTC
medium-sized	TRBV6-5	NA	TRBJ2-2	CASSRIKNTGELFF	TGTGCCAGCAGTAGAATCAAGAACACCGGGGAGCTGTTTTTT
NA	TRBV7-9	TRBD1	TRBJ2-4	CASRSDRVEGNIQYF	TGTGCCAGCAGATCGGACAGGGTTGAGGGAAACATTCAGTACTTC
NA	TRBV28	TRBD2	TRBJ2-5	CASLGGGLLKETQYF	TGTGCCAGCCTCGGGGGGGGACTCCTAAAAGAGACCCAGTACTTC
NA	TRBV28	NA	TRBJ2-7	CASSISVSPEQYF	TGTGCCAGCAGTATATCCGTATCGCCCGAGCAGTACTTC
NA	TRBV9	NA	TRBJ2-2	CASSSRGGGDNTGELFF	TGTGCCAGCAGCTCCCGTGGGGGCGGGGATAACACCGGGGAGCTGTTTTTT
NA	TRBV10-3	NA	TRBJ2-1	CAISESGLYNEQFF	TGTGCCATCAGTGAGTCTGGACTTTACAATGAGCAGTTCTTC
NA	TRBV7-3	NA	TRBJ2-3	CASSWGSTDTQYF	TGTGCCAGCTCCTGGGGGAGCACAGATACGCAGTATTTT
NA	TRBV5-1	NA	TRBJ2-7	CASSLEGELYEQYF	TGCGCCAGCAGCTTGGAAGGGGAGTTATACGAGCAGTACTTC
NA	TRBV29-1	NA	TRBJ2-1	CSVEAGAGSRYNEQFF	TGCAGCGTTGAAGCGGGAGCAGGGTCGAGGTACAATGAGCAGTTCTTC
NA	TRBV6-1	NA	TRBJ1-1	CASSLRNTEAFF	TGTGCCAGCAGTCTCCGGAACACTGAAGCTTTCTTT